These 30 T cell receptor beta chains were sequenced from one sample in a study of post-analysis software for immune sequencing data. Unique molecular identifiers were carried by the TCR beta cDNA libraries. TCRdb ran MiXCR on the PCR reads and lists one entry per CDR3 protein. The repertoire holds about 500,000 distinct CDR3 sequences, with around 40% as singletons. These receptors have no identified antigens. Study-wide results and caveats: The study found TRBV5-6, TRBV5-1 and TRBV20-1 among about 5 TRBV segments more frequent in patients than controls.

The sequenced material came from blood. These receptors all come from a girl aged 10 to 17 with multiple sclerosis.

V is TRBV6-6 and J is TRBJ2-7; 8 bases agree with TRBD1. Trimming removed 2 bases from V and 0 bases from J; junction bases left unmatched: 6. Germline V lookup: CDR1 MNHNY, CDR2 SVGAGI (reference sequence). The CDR3 is made up of 16 amino acids. As DNA, the CDR3 is TGTGCCAGCAGTTACGGCCGGACAGGGCTCTCCTACGAGCAGTACTTC. The encoded protein is CASSYGRTGLSYEQYF.

The V call is TRBV5-1, the J call TRBJ2-7, with D perhaps matching TRBD1 (6 bases). Germline V CDR1 and CDR2: SGHRS, YFSETQ. This CDR3 is built from 14 residues. Trimming removed 2 bases at V and 2 bases at J, with 11 bases between. The CDR3 DNA reads TGCGCCAGCAGCTTACAACAGGGTACCTACGAGCAGTACTTC. Residues: CASSLQQGTYEQYF.

The CDR3 nucleotides read TGTGCCAGCAGCTTGGGACTAGTTGTACCCTACGAGCAGTACTTC. Amino acids: CASSLGLVVPYEQYF. The chain couples TRBV7-6 to TRBJ2-5; 8 bases match TRBD2. The J call is in doubt because the DNA end fits TRBJ2-7 better. The germline V gene has CDR1 SGHVS and CDR2 FNYEAQ. The length of the CDR3 is 15 residues.

CDR3: CASMSLNTGELFF. The CDR3 DNA reads as TGTGCCAGCATGTCCTTGAACACCGGGGAGCTGTTTTTT. The chain is built from TRBV7-6 and TRBJ2-2; D unclear. CDR1 SGHVS and CDR2 FNYEAQ come from the germline V gene. The CDR3 covers 13 residues. With 7 bases removed from V and 1 base from J, the gap between germline ends came to 7 bases.

This clonotype was seen only a few times. The rearrangement joins TRBV4-1 to TRBJ1-5, with a weak D call TRBD1 (5 bases). V lost 0 bases and J 2 bases, leaving 14 bases between the germline ends. CDR3 length: 17 amino acids. Germline V gene sequence: CDR1 MGHRA, CDR2 YSYEKL. CDR3 in DNA: TGCGCCAGCAGCCAAGACCCTCAGGGAGGGGGCAATCAGCCCCAGCATTTT. This sequence encodes CASSQDPQGGGNQPQHF.

The chain uses TRBV29-1 and TRBJ2-1, with 9 bases aligning to TRBD2. V was pared by 1 base and J by 3 bases, with 10 bases of the junction left unmatched. The CDR3 consists of 17 residues. The V gene's germline CDR1 is SQVTM and CDR2 ANQGSEA. CDR3 amino acids: CSVEGGTSTLNYNEQFF. CDR3 nucleotides: TGCAGCGTTGAAGGTGGGACTAGCACATTAAACTACAATGAGCAGTTCTTC.

The rearrangement uses TRBV9 and TRBJ2-5; TRBD2 agrees at 9 bases. In germline, CDR1 is SGDLS, CDR2 YYNGEE. Unmatched junction bases numbered 17, after V lost 4 bases and J lost 4 bases. The CDR3 sequence is 18 residues long. CDR3 amino acids: CASSRIPASGRIGETQYF. The CDR3 nucleotides are TGTGCCAGCAGCCGAATTCCGGCGAGCGGGAGGATTGGAGAGACCCAGTACTTC.

V gene TRBV11-2 combines with J gene TRBJ2-4; D may be TRBD1 or TRBD2 (5 bases each). The J call may be wrong; the DNA end is better matched by TRBJ2-7. Germline lookup yields CDR1 SGHAT and CDR2 FQNNGV. The CDR3 extends over 16 amino acids. The CDR3 here is CASGAPEGRELYEQYF. The CDR3 nucleotides read TGTGCCAGCGGCGCCCCAGAGGGGCGCGAGCTTTACGAGCAGTACTTC.

This chain joins TRBV12-3 or TRBV12-4 and TRBJ2-3; 9 bases match TRBD1. With 6 bases clipped from V and 4 bases from J, the junction kept 14 bases outside the gene matches. The CDR3 is 17 amino acids. The CDR3 nucleotides are TGTGCCAGCAGAGAACGAGACGGGACAGGGATATCAGATACGCAGTATTTT. Translated: CASRERDGTGISDTQYF.

This chain uses TRBV6-5 with TRBJ2-4; 11 bases are a match to TRBD1. CDR1 and CDR2 from the germline V gene are MNHEY and SVGAGI. This CDR3 contains 16 residues. V lost 0 bases to trimming and J lost 13 bases; unmatched junction nucleotides: 11. CDR3 bases: TGTGCCAGCAGTTACTCTTCCGGGACAGGGGGGGTTCGGCAGTACTTC. Translating gives CASSYSSGTGGVRQYF.

As for this clonotype: Relative to the germline gene, one junction end is altered; a read error may explain this. V is TRBV12-3 or TRBV12-4 and J is TRBJ2-3; 12 bases are shared with TRBD2. The CDR3 runs 16 residues. CDR3 in amino acids: CANSLLAGGCTDTQYF. The CDR3 nucleotides are TGTGCCAACAGTCTCCTAGCGGGAGGGTGCACAGATACGCAGTATTTT.

CDR3 DNA: TGTGCCAGCAGGACGGTTGCAACTAATGAAAAACTGTTTTTT. Protein sequence: CASRTVATNEKLFF. This chain joins TRBV27 and TRBJ1-4; D is uncertain. Per germline, CDR1 MNHEY and CDR2 SMNVEV (reference sequence). This CDR3 is built from 14 residues. V was cut by 6 bases and J by 0 bases, with 8 bases left in between.

As regards this clonotype: The junction departs from germline at one end; a sequencing error may be responsible. The chain joins TRBV18 to TRBJ2-3, with 10 nucleotides matching TRBD2. The CDR3 runs 16 residues. Germline CDR1 KGHSH, CDR2 LQKENI. In DNA, the CDR3 is TGTGCCCGCTCATCCTCGACTAGCGGGAGCACAGATACGCAGTATTTT. This encodes CARSSSTSGSTDTQYF.

V usage is TRBV5-1 and J usage is TRBJ2-7; TRBD1 agrees at 7 bases. The CDR3 spans 18 residues. V lost 1 base to trimming and J lost 0 bases; unmatched junction nucleotides: 13. Germline V gene sequence: CDR1 SGHRS, CDR2 YFSETQ. The CDR3: CASSLSGTALPFSYEQYF. In DNA form, the CDR3 reads TGCGCCAGCAGCTTGTCAGGGACAGCATTACCATTCTCCTACGAGCAGTACTTC.

This clonotype was found a few times. The V gene is TRBV28, the J gene TRBJ2-2; D may be TRBD2 (5 bases). The CDR3 sequence is 12 residues long. V was cut by 7 bases and J by 8 bases, with 11 bases left in between. CDR1 is MDHEN, CDR2 SYDVKM, per germline. The CDR3 coding sequence is TGTGCCAGCATCCCAACGGGAGGGGAGCTGTTTTTT. It yields the protein CASIPTGGELFF.

This chain connects TRBV12-3 or TRBV12-4 to TRBJ1-5, with D possibly TRBD1 on 5 matching bases. This CDR3 spans 15 amino acids. V lost 4 bases and J 0 bases, leaving 10 bases between the germline ends. In nucleotides, the CDR3 is TGTGCCAGCAGTTCGACAGAATATAGCAATCAGCCCCAGCATTTT. Protein sequence: CASSSTEYSNQPQHF.

This clonotype was counted between two and nine times. A junction boundary mismatches the germline segment, possibly from a read error. This sequence joins TRBV20-1 and TRBJ1-1; 7 nucleotides agree with TRBD1. The CDR3 has 14 amino acids. Germline V gives CDR1 DFQATT, CDR2 SNEGSKA (reference sequence). CDR3 DNA sequence: TGCGGTGCGGCGCGGACAGGTGGGAGGACTGAAGCTTTCTTT. It is translated as CGAARTGGRTEAFF.

The chain joins TRBV7-9 to TRBJ2-7; D is perhaps TRBD1 (6 bases). Per the germline V gene, CDR1 is SEHNR and CDR2 is FQNEAQ (reference sequence). The CDR3 length is 16 residues. With 5 bases removed from V and 3 bases from J, the gap between germline ends came to 20 bases. CDR3 nucleotides: TGTGCCAGCAGCCCCACCGCCGAGGGACAAGTCTACGAGCAGTACTTC. It codes for CASSPTAEGQVYEQYF.

J is TRBJ2-1 and V is TRBV4-2; TRBD2 matches at 8 bases. Germline V lookup: CDR1 LGHNA, CDR2 YNFKEQ. CDR3 length: 18 residues. Trimming removed 3 bases from V and 0 bases from J; junction bases left unmatched: 10. In DNA, the CDR3 is TGTGCCAGCAGCCACCCGGGGCTAGCGGGCTCCTCCTACAATGAGCAGTTCTTC. Its protein is CASSHPGLAGSSYNEQFF.

This clonotype was recorded once. The chain uses TRBV4-1 and TRBJ1-5; D may be TRBD1 (5 bases). Germline V gene lookup returns CDR1 MGHRA and CDR2 YSYEKL. The CDR3 has 13 amino acids. Trimming left V 1 base short and J 10 bases short, with 11 bases between. CDR3 in DNA: TGCGCCAGCAGCCAAGCGGGGGGGGATCCCCAGCATTTT. It specifies CASSQAGGDPQHF.

With respect to this clonotype: The junction and the germline gene differ at one end; a read error may be behind it. The chain couples TRBV5-5 to TRBJ2-5; D possibly uses TRBD1 or TRBD2 (5 bases each). The CDR3 covers 17 residues. CDR1 and CDR2 (germline): SGHKS, YYEKEE (reference sequence). CDR3 amino acids: CAGRSPRLQGPFNEQYF. The DNA of the CDR3 is TGTGCCGGCAGATCTCCCCGACTGCAGGGACCTTTCAATGAGCAGTACTTC.

The chain has TRBV5-8 and TRBJ2-1; TRBD1 matches 8 bases. Losses at the gene ends were 2 bases for V and 4 bases for J; bases not matched to a gene: 11. From germline, CDR1 is SGHTS and CDR2 YDEGEE. This CDR3 is built from 17 residues. As DNA, the CDR3 is TGTGCCAGCAGCTTAAACTCAGGGGGCTCGGGGTACAATGAGCAGTTCTTC. This gives the protein CASSLNSGGSGYNEQFF.

The gene calls are TRBV20-1 and TRBJ1-1; 8 bases line up with TRBD1. CDR1 is DFQATT, CDR2 SNEGSKA, per germline (reference sequence). The trim removed 6 bases at V and 2 bases at J, leaving 2 bases unmatched. This CDR3 contains 12 residues. In DNA form, the CDR3 reads TGCAGTGCAGACAGGGGCAACACTGAAGCTTTCTTT. This translates into CSADRGNTEAFF.

This clonotype was seen repeatedly, ten times or more. The CDR3 nucleotides read TGTGCCAGCAGCCGGGACGGGAGCTCTGGGGCCAACGTCCTGACTTTC. This sequence encodes CASSRDGSSGANVLTF. The chain combines TRBV7-8 with TRBJ2-6; D possibly corresponds to TRBD2 (6 bases). The ends were cut back, 5 bases at V and 0 bases at J, with 11 bases in the middle. Germline CDR1 is SGHVS and CDR2 is FQNEAQ. This CDR3 has 16 residues.

The genes are TRBV20-1 and TRBJ2-5, with 13 bases that match TRBD2. Trimming at V came to 7 bases and at J to 1 base, leaving 6 bases not matched to a gene. CDR1 and CDR2 (germline): DFQATT, SNEGSKA (reference sequence). The CDR3 runs 15 residues. CDR3 bases: TGCAGTGTCGGGACTAGCGGGGCCCTCCAAGAGACCCAGTACTTC. Its protein is CSVGTSGALQETQYF.

The chain joins TRBV28 to TRBJ2-7, with 9 bases that match TRBD2. CDR3 length: 16 amino acids. With 4 bases clipped from V and 3 bases from J, the junction kept 10 bases outside the gene matches. Germline values: CDR1 MDHEN, CDR2 SYDVKM. This CDR3 reads CASSSVRIAGVYEQYF. The DNA of the CDR3 is TGTGCCAGCAGTTCCGTGCGAATAGCGGGAGTCTACGAGCAGTACTTC.

Notes on this clonotype: Germline is not matched at one junction end, which may reflect a read error. The chain recombines TRBV29-1 with TRBJ1-1, with D possibly matching TRBD1 (5 bases). CDR1 and CDR2 from the germline V gene are SQVTM and ANQGSEA. The CDR3 loop spans 14 amino acids. CDR3 DNA: TGCAGCGTTGAAGGACAGAGGATGAACACTGGAGCTTTCTTT. The encoded protein is CSVEGQRMNTGAFF.

V gene TRBV4-2 combines with J gene TRBJ1-5; D is undetermined. The CDR3 length is 15 residues. V dropped 1 base and J dropped 2 bases, with 9 bases sitting between them. Per germline, CDR1 LGHNA and CDR2 YNFKEQ. CDR3 bases: TGTGCCAGCAGCCAAGGAGGAGAGGGCAATCAGCCCCAGCATTTT. As protein: CASSQGGEGNQPQHF.

A single count supports this clonotype. The rearrangement uses TRBV4-2 and TRBJ1-1, with TRBD1 identical over 7 bases. From germline, CDR1 is LGHNA and CDR2 YNFKEQ. Losses at the gene ends were 5 bases for V and 3 bases for J; bases not matched to a gene: 9. The CDR3 covers 15 residues. CDR3 DNA sequence: TGTGCCAGCAGCGACCGATTAGGGGGCGACACTGAAGCTTTCTTT. Amino acids: CASSDRLGGDTEAFF.

The count of this clonotype is one. CDR3 in amino acids: CASSQEEVGEQYF. The DNA for the CDR3 is TGTGCCAGCAGCCAAGAAGAGGTGGGCGAGCAGTACTTC. The J gene is TRBJ2-5, the V gene TRBV14; D unresolved. The end of the DNA is better explained by TRBJ2-7, so the J call may be wrong. Germline CDR1 is SGHDN and CDR2 is FVKESK. This CDR3 is 13 amino acids long.